This T cell receptor beta chain was recovered during a study of blood T cell repertoires in COVID-19. Turning to the study itself: The United States, Italy and Spain provided the acute and convalescent COVID-19 samples.

Profiling relied on immunoSEQ multiplex PCR, and the TCRdb table lists in-frame clones only, not all of them. The sample carries about 280,000 clones, 87% recorded once. Trimming took off 6 bases at V and 0 bases at J, with 17 bases between the two ends. Per the germline V gene, CDR1 is SGHTA and CDR2 is FQGNSA. The CDR3 totals 16 residues. Sequencing was carried out using peripheral blood. V usage is TRBV7-2 and J usage is TRBJ1-1; maybe TRBD1 (5 bases). The clonotype was recovered from a woman between 45 and 65 years old who had recovered from COVID-19. CDR3 residues: CASSLPPDSLNTEAFF. Here the CDR3 DNA reads TGTGCCAGCAGTTTACCCCCTGACAGCCTGAACACTGAAGCTTTCTTT.